This T cell receptor (beta chain) emerged from a study of T cells in localized non-small cell lung cancer. This CDR3 region has 15 residues. J lost 6 bases, V lost 3 bases, and 9 bases had no gene match. The germline V gene encodes CDR1 KGHSH and CDR2 LQKENI. Sequencing used immunoSEQ multiplex PCR; TCRdb keeps in-frame clones, though not all of them. The profile shows roughly 16,000 clones, about 88% of them singletons. Here the sequenced sample was peripheral blood, taken before any cancer treatment. The receptor was isolated from a male donor aged 60 or over with stage I lung adenocarcinoma. This chain joins TRBV18 and TRBJ1-2; 8 bases line up with TRBD1. CDR3 sequence (DNA): TGTGCCAGCTCACCGCAGGACAGGGCCCCGGATGGCTACACCTTC. Residues: CASSPQDRAPDGYTF. The full variable domain, completed using reference TRBV18 and TRBJ1-2, is NAGVMQNPRHLVRRRGQEARLRCSPMKGHSHVYWYRQLPEEGLKFMVYLQKENIIDESGMPKERFSAEFPKEGPSILRIQQVVRGDSAAYFCASSPQDRAPDGYTFGSGTRLTVV.